One sample yielded the 23 T cell receptor beta chains listed below, sequenced in a study of monozygotic twins with inflammatory bowel disease. Each CDR3 protein gets one entry in TCRdb, which reprocessed the 5' RACE reads and gives no DNA. Its listing shows 150,000 to 200,000 distinct CDR3 sequences. The sequencing input was blood. The receptor source for this set is a human donor with ulcerative colitis or Crohn's disease, or a healthy co-twin of an affected twin (not recorded which).

CDR3 region: CAWSVTGGVGYTF. The V and J genes are TRBV30 and TRBJ1-2; TCRdb outputs TRBD1, but without DNA this stays unchecked. The CDR3 extends over 13 amino acids. The germline gives CDR1 GTSNPN, CDR2 SVGIG (reference sequence).

The chain employs TRBV29-1 and TRBJ2-3; TCRdb's assignment of TRBD1 cannot be checked, as there is no DNA. CDR1 is SQVTM, CDR2 ANQGSEA, per germline. This CDR3 is 13 amino acids long. The CDR3 is CSVGQGRTDTQYF.

The chain carries TRBV5-6 and TRBJ2-7. Per germline, CDR1 SGHDT and CDR2 YYEEEE. The CDR3 loop spans 16 amino acids. CDR3: CASSLRPSGSSYEQYF.

The CDR3 here is CASNLRTSTNTEAFF. V gene TRBV12-3 or TRBV12-4 combines with J gene TRBJ1-1. The CDR3 has 15 amino acids.

The chain links TRBV14 to TRBJ2-7; as DNA is missing, the TRBD1 call by TCRdb cannot be tested. The germline gives CDR1 SGHDN, CDR2 FVKESK. This CDR3 is 14 amino acids long. This CDR3 reads CASSQDPRTGPWYF.

CDR3 loop: CASSGTFLKQFF. The chain joins TRBV9 to TRBJ2-1; TCRdb picks TRBD2, but there is no DNA to check that call. This CDR3 region has 12 residues. Germline V gene lookup returns CDR1 SGDLS and CDR2 YYNGEE. The full variable domain, in which reference TRBV9 and TRBJ2-1 provide the parts outside the CDR3, is DSGVTQTPKHLITATGQRVTLRCSPRSGDLSVYWYQQSLDQGLQFLIQYYNGEERAKGNILERFSAQQFPDLHSELNLSSLELGDSALYFCASSGTFLKQFFGPGTRLTVL.

The V call is TRBV3-1, the J call TRBJ2-7; TCRdb picks TRBD2, but there is no DNA to check that call. This CDR3 contains 14 residues. Germline values: CDR1 LGHDT, CDR2 YNNKEL (reference sequence). CDR3 loop: CASSQRPDEGEQYF.

The chain is built from TRBV4-3 and TRBJ1-1. Germline V gene sequence: CDR1 LGHNA, CDR2 YSLEER. The CDR3 length is 13 residues. The CDR3 spells CASSDRSGYEAFF.

The V call is TRBV5-1, the J call TRBJ2-7; TCRdb selects TRBD2, and the lack of DNA leaves this call unchecked. CDR1 is SGHRS, CDR2 YFSETQ, per germline. This CDR3 spans 14 amino acids. The CDR3 sequence: CASKFRSGDNEQYF.

The chain has TRBV20-1 and TRBJ2-1. The CDR3 runs 14 residues. Per germline, CDR1 DFQATT and CDR2 SNEGSKA (reference sequence). This chain's CDR3 is CSALGGISYNEQFF.

This chain connects TRBV30 to TRBJ2-7; checking the TCRdb D call of TRBD2 is not possible without DNA. CDR1 is GTSNPN, CDR2 SVGIG, per germline (reference sequence). CDR3 size: 13 residues. CDR3 loop: CAWTTSGPYEQYF.

This chain links TRBV18 with TRBJ1-1. Germline V lookup: CDR1 KGHSH, CDR2 LQKENI. The CDR3 consists of 14 residues. CDR3 residues: CASSPETGGPEAFF. The whole variable domain, filled in from reference TRBV18 and TRBJ1-1, reads NAGVMQNPRHLVRRRGQEARLRCSPMKGHSHVYWYRQLPEEGLKFMVYLQKENIIDESGMPKERFSAEFPKEGPSILRIQQVVRGDSAAYFCASSPETGGPEAFFGQGTRLTVV.

V usage is TRBV11-1 and J usage is TRBJ2-1; the TRBD1 assignment by TCRdb is unverifiable without DNA. The CDR3 runs 18 residues. Germline V gene data show CDR1 as SGHAT and CDR2 as FQDESV (reference sequence). The CDR3 reads CASSPHPGQIISYNEQFF. Full variable domain (rest looked up from reference TRBV11-1 and TRBJ2-1): EAEVAQSPRYKITEKSQAVAFWCDPISGHATLYWYRQILGQGPELLVQFQDESVVDDSQLPKDRFSAERLKGVDSTLKIQPAELGDSAMYLCASSPHPGQIISYNEQFFGPGTRLTVL.

The chain combines TRBV2 with TRBJ1-2. The CDR3 extends over 15 amino acids. Germline V gene data show CDR1 as SNHLY and CDR2 as FYNNEI. The CDR3 loop is CASSEMLGGSGGYTF. The complete variable domain, with remaining parts taken from reference TRBV2 and TRBJ1-2, reads EPEVTQTPSHQVTQMGQEVILRCVPISNHLYFYWYRQILGQKVEFLVSFYNNEISEKSEIFDDQFSVERPDGSNFTLKIRSTKLEDSAMYFCASSEMLGGSGGYTFGSGTRLTVV.

The chain has TRBV5-1 and TRBJ2-7; TCRdb's D call of TRBD1 is untestable without DNA. CDR1 is SGHRS and CDR2 is YFSETQ in the germline V gene. The length of the CDR3 is 14 residues. Here the CDR3 reads CASSPDRVPYEQYF.

The genes are TRBV7-9 and TRBJ2-7; the D call of TRBD1 rests on TCRdb alone, since no DNA is present to check it. The CDR3 contains 16 residues. Germline V gene sequence: CDR1 SEHNR, CDR2 FQNEAQ (reference sequence). The CDR3 reads CASSHRDRAENYEQYF.

The gene calls are TRBV28 and TRBJ2-5. CDR3 length: 14 residues. Germline V lookup: CDR1 MDHEN, CDR2 SYDVKM. The CDR3 is CASSLQVSQETQYF.

The chain links TRBV18 to TRBJ1-1. Germline V gene data show CDR1 as KGHSH and CDR2 as LQKENI. The CDR3 is 14 residues long. CDR3 in amino acids: CASSPPSSSIEAFF.

The gene calls are TRBV30 and TRBJ1-2; as DNA is missing, the TRBD1 call by TCRdb cannot be tested. CDR1 and CDR2 (germline): GTSNPN, SVGIG (reference sequence). CDR3 length: 12 residues. CDR3: CAWTPGNYGYTF. Variable domain in full (rest from reference TRBV30 and TRBJ1-2): SQTIHQWPATLVQPVGSPLSLECTVEGTSNPNLYWYRQAAGRGLQLLFYSVGIGQISSEVPQNLSASRPQDRQFILSSKKLLLSDSGFYLCAWTPGNYGYTFGSGTRLTVV.

This CDR3 is CASSFYRGNTEAFF. J is TRBJ1-1 and V is TRBV11-2; lacking DNA, the TRBD1 call made by TCRdb goes unchecked. Germline V gives CDR1 SGHAT, CDR2 FQNNGV. CDR3 length: 14 residues. Looking up the rest from reference TRBV11-2 and TRBJ1-1 gives the full variable domain: EAGVAQSPRYKIIEKRQSVAFWCNPISGHATLYWYQQILGQGPKLLIQFQNNGVVDDSQLPKDRFSAERLKGVDSTLKIQPAKLEDSAVYLCASSFYRGNTEAFFGQGTRLTVV.

V is TRBV28 and J is TRBJ1-2. Germline loops: CDR1 MDHEN, CDR2 SYDVKM. The CDR3 is 16 amino acids. CDR3 region: CASSLPVTSADYGYTF.

The chain employs TRBV5-1 and TRBJ2-2; the D call of TRBD2 rests on TCRdb alone, since no DNA is present to check it. Germline CDR1 SGHRS, CDR2 YFSETQ. The length of the CDR3 is 15 residues. The CDR3: CASSLSGRNTGELFF.

V usage is TRBV20-1 and J usage is TRBJ1-5; TCRdb picks TRBD1, but there is no DNA to check that call. The CDR3 runs 14 residues. Germline CDR1 is DFQATT and CDR2 is SNEGSKA (reference sequence). CDR3 sequence: CSARKTGGGQPQHF.